The 17 T cell receptor beta chains listed next were all sequenced from one sample in a study of blood T cell repertoires in COVID-19. Clones were sequenced by immunoSEQ multiplex PCR, and TCRdb holds only the in-frame ones, with some missing. This repertoire shows 200,000 to 250,000 clones, 70% to 90% found once; its top ten account for roughly a tenth. Sequencing was performed on peripheral blood. The source is a woman at least 80 years old with acute or convalescent COVID-19.

The chain has TRBV11-2 and TRBJ2-3, with a weak D call TRBD2 (6 bases). CDR1 is SGHAT and CDR2 is FQNNGV in the germline V gene. CDR3 size: 13 residues. V lost 1 base and J lost 6, with 8 bases in between. CDR3 in DNA: TGTGCCAGCAGCTTAGTCCGGGAGGATACGCAGTATTTT. As protein: CASSLVREDTQYF.

This clone turned up a few times. V and J are TRBV2 and TRBJ1-6, with 7 bases fitting TRBD1. CDR3 size: 14 residues. Germline loops: CDR1 SNHLY, CDR2 FYNNEI. J gave up 9 bases and V 4 bases, and 6 bases lay outside the gene matches. The DNA for the CDR3 is TGTGCCAGCAGTGGGACAGGAGAGGGTTCACCCCTCCACTTT. This translates into CASSGTGEGSPLHF.

This chain joins TRBV15 and TRBJ2-1, with TRBD2 matching over 7 bases. The ends lost 6 bases at V and 7 bases at J; junction bases unmatched: 18. The CDR3 extends over 17 amino acids. CDR1 is LNHNV and CDR2 is YYDKDF in the germline V gene (reference sequence). The CDR3 here is CATRDMWGRGVGNEQFF. CDR3 DNA sequence: TGTGCCACCAGGGATATGTGGGGGAGGGGAGTCGGGAATGAGCAGTTCTTC. Full variable domain (missing parts from reference TRBV15 and TRBJ2-1): DAMVIQNPRYQVTQFGKPVTLSCSQTLNHNVMYWYQQKSSQAPKLLFHYYDKDFNNEADTPDNFQSRRPNTSFCFLDIRSPGLGDTAMYLCATRDMWGRGVGNEQFFGPGTRLTVL.

This chain joins TRBV7-9 and TRBJ2-3, with a weak D call TRBD2 (5 bases). The V end lost 6 bases, the J end lost 3 bases, and 10 bases lay between the germline ends. Germline V gives CDR1 SEHNR, CDR2 FQNEAQ (reference sequence). This CDR3 spans 13 amino acids. CDR3 bases: TGTGCCAGCAGGCCGGAGGTGACAGATACGCAGTATTTT. The encoded protein is CASRPEVTDTQYF.

This rearrangement joins TRBV5-8 to TRBJ2-7, with 7 bases lining up with TRBD1. Germline assignment: CDR1 SGHTS and CDR2 YDEGEE. The CDR3 runs to 15 residues. Trimming at V came to 4 bases and at J to 1 base, leaving 8 bases not matched to a gene. CDR3 loop: CASSVDWGQSYEQYF. The DNA for the CDR3 is TGTGCCAGCAGCGTGGACTGGGGACAGTCCTACGAGCAGTACTTC.

The chain employs TRBV19 and TRBJ1-1; D is ambiguous. Germline assignment: CDR1 LNHDA and CDR2 SQIVND (reference sequence). The CDR3 runs 16 residues. The V end lost 6 bases, the J end lost 0 bases, and 17 bases lay between the germline ends. CDR3 in DNA: TGTGCCAGTAGGGGCTCGTTCGGAGGAGTGAACACTGAAGCTTTCTTT. It is translated as CASRGSFGGVNTEAFF.

The count of this clone is one. The chain combines TRBV28 with TRBJ1-1; no reliable D call. The CDR3 has 10 residues. Trimming cost V 7 bases and J 7 bases, with 7 bases left between them. The germline gives CDR1 MDHEN, CDR2 SYDVKM. CDR3 nucleotide sequence: TGTGCCAGCACCCGGGGTGAAGCTTTCTTT. Translated: CASTRGEAFF.

The chain employs TRBV11-2 and TRBJ1-2, with D perhaps TRBD1 (5 bases). Germline-derived CDR1 and CDR2 are SGHAT and FQNNGV. V lost 1 base and J 4 bases, leaving 10 bases between the germline ends. The CDR3 sequence is 14 residues long. This CDR3 reads CASSLGHQGYGYTF. CDR3 nucleotide sequence: TGTGCCAGCAGCTTAGGCCACCAGGGCTATGGCTACACCTTC.

The chain couples TRBV30 to TRBJ2-1; TRBD2 agrees at 10 bases. The CDR3 covers 14 residues. Trimming took 0 bases from V and 10 from J; bases not matched to a gene: 6. The germline V gene has CDR1 GTSNPN and CDR2 SVGIG (reference sequence). As DNA, the CDR3 is TGTGCCTGGAGTGTCGTACTAGCGGGGACCGAGCAGTTCTTC. This encodes CAWSVVLAGTEQFF.

The CDR3 protein is CASSQASDRGRTEAFF. CDR3 bases: TGCGCCAGCAGCCAAGCATCGGACAGGGGACGCACTGAAGCTTTCTTT. The chain is built from TRBV4-1 and TRBJ1-1, with TRBD1 identical over 9 bases. The CDR3 consists of 16 residues. The germline gives CDR1 MGHRA, CDR2 YSYEKL. Trimming took 1 base from V and 4 from J; bases not matched to a gene: 7.

V gene TRBV7-2 combines with J gene TRBJ2-3; 7 bases agree with TRBD2. The V gene's germline CDR1 is SGHTA and CDR2 FQGNSA. The CDR3 length is 12 residues. The V segment lost 9 bases and the J segment 3 bases; nucleotides outside the gene matches: 3. CDR3 protein: CASRLATDTQYF. The CDR3 DNA is TGTGCCAGTAGACTAGCAACAGATACGCAGTATTTT.

The J gene is TRBJ1-5, the V gene TRBV15; 10 nucleotides match TRBD1. Germline V CDR1 and CDR2: LNHNV, YYDKDF (reference sequence). V dropped 3 bases and J dropped 1; count of bases not matched to a gene: 0. The CDR3 has 15 amino acids. The DNA for the CDR3 is TGTGCCACCAGCAGGGACAGGGGGAGCAATCAGCCCCAGCATTTT. Translation gives CATSRDRGSNQPQHF.

The chain recombines TRBV28 with TRBJ1-1, with TRBD1 matching over 7 bases. This CDR3 region has 14 residues. The V gene end was trimmed by 3 bases and the J gene end by 1 base; junction bases not matched to a gene: 2. Germline CDR1 and CDR2: MDHEN and SYDVKM. The CDR3: CASSLAGGNTEAFF. CDR3 nucleotides: TGTGCCAGCAGTTTGGCAGGGGGGAACACTGAAGCTTTCTTT.

Only a few counts were recorded for this clone. The junction and the germline gene differ at one end; a read error may be behind it. The chain is built from TRBV7-7 and TRBJ1-4; 7 bases are shared with TRBD1. CDR3 length: 13 amino acids. CDR1 is SSHAT, CDR2 FNYEAQ, per germline (reference sequence). CDR3 amino acids: CASSLDRAEKLFF. In nucleotides, the CDR3 is TGTGCTAGCAGCTTAGACAGGGCGGAAAAACTGTTTTTT.

The chain is built from TRBV13 and TRBJ1-3; the D gene is possibly TRBD1 (6 bases). In germline, CDR1 is PRHDT, CDR2 FYEKMQ (reference sequence). V lost 5 bases and J lost 4, with 12 bases in between. This CDR3 has 14 amino acids. CDR3 in amino acids: CASSKQGSGNTIYF. For the CDR3, the DNA is TGTGCCAGCAGCAAACAGGGTTCCGGAAACACCATATATTTT.

The chain links TRBV7-3 to TRBJ1-1, with no clear D. Trimming cost V 1 base and J 1 base, with 7 bases left between them. CDR3 length: 14 residues. Germline V gene data show CDR1 as SGHTA and CDR2 as FQGTGA. The CDR3 region is CASSLMGPNTEAFF. The DNA of the CDR3 is TGTGCCAGCAGCTTAATGGGCCCGAACACTGAAGCTTTCTTT.

The chain carries TRBV12-3 or TRBV12-4 and TRBJ1-2, with D tentatively TRBD1 (5 bases). The CDR3 sequence is 12 residues long. V gave up 8 bases and J gave up 0 bases, with 7 bases separating them. The CDR3 loop reads CASAGANYGYTF. Here the CDR3 DNA reads TGTGCCAGCGCGGGGGCTAACTATGGCTACACCTTC.